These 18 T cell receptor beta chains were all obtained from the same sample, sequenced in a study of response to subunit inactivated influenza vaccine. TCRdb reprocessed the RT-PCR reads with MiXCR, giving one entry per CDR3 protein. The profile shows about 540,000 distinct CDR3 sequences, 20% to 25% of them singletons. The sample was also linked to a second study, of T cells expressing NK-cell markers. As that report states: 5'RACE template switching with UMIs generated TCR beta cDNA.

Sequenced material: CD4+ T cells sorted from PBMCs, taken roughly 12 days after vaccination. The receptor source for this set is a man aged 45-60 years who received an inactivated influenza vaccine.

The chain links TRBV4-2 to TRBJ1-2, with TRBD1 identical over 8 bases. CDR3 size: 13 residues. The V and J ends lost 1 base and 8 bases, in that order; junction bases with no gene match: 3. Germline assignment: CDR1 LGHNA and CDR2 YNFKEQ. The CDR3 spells CASSQGTGSGYTF. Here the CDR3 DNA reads TGTGCCAGCAGCCAAGGGACAGGGAGCGGCTACACCTTC.

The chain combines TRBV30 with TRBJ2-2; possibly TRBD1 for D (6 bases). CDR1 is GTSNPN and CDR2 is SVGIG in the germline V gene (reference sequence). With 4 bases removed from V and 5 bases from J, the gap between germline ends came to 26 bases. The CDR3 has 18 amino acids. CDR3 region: CAWTIPGIVGALTGELFF. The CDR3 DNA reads TGTGCCTGGACCATCCCCGGGATCGTGGGGGCACTGACCGGGGAGCTGTTTTTT. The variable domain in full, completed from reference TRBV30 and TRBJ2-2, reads SQTIHQWPATLVQPVGSPLSLECTVEGTSNPNLYWYRQAAGRGLQLLFYSVGIGQISSEVPQNLSASRPQDRQFILSSKKLLLSDSGFYLCAWTIPGIVGALTGELFFGEGSRLTVL.

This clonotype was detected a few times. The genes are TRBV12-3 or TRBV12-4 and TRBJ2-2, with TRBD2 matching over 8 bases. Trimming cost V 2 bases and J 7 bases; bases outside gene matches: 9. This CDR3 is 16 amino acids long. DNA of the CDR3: TGTGCCAGCAGTTTAAATAGGGGACTAGTGGGCGGGGAGCTGTTTTTT. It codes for CASSLNRGLVGGELFF.

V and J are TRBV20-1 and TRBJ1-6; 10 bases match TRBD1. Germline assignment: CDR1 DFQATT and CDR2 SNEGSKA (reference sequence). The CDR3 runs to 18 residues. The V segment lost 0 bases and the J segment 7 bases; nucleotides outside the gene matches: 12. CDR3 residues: CSARERVPGQGFNSPLHF. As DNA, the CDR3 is TGCAGTGCTAGAGAGAGGGTCCCGGGACAGGGGTTCAATTCACCCCTCCACTTT.

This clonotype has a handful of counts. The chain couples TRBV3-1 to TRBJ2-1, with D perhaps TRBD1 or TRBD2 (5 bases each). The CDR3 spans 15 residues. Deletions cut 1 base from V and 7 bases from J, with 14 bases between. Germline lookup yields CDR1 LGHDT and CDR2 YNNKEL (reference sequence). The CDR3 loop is CASSQGTGPLNEQFF. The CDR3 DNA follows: TGTGCCAGCAGCCAAGGAACGGGACCCTTGAATGAGCAGTTCTTC.

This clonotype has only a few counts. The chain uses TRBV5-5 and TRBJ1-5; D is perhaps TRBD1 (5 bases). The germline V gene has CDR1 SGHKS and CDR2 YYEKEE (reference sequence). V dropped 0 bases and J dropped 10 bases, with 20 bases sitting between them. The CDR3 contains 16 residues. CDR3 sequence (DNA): TGTGCCAGCAGCTTGGAGGCCCGGGGCCGCCAATCACCCCAGCATTTT. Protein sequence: CASSLEARGRQSPQHF. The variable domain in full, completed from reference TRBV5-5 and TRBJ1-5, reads DAGVTQSPTHLIKTRGQQVTLRCSPISGHKSVSWYQQVLGQGPQFIFQYYEKEERGRGNFPDRFSARQFPNYSSELNVNALLLGDSALYLCASSLEARGRQSPQHFGDGTRLSIL.

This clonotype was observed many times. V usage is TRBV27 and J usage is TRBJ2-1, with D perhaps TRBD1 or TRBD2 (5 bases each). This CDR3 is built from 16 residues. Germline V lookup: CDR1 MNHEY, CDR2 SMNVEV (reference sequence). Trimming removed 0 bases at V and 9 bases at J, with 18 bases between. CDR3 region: CASSLSGGTIGGEQFF. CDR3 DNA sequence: TGTGCCAGCAGTTTATCTGGGGGAACGATCGGCGGTGAGCAGTTCTTC.

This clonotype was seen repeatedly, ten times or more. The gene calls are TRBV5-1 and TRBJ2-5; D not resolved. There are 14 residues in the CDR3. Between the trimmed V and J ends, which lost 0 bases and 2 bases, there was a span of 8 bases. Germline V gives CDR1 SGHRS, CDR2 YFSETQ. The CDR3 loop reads CASSLEGGQETQYF. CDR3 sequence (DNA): TGCGCCAGCAGCTTGGAGGGCGGACAAGAGACCCAGTACTTC.

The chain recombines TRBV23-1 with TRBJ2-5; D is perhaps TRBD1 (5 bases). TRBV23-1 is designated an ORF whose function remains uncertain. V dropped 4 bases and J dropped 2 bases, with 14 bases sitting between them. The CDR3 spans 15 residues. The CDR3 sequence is CASSPRGARQETQYF. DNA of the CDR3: TGCGCCAGCAGTCCTCGTGGGGCCAGACAAGAGACCCAGTACTTC.

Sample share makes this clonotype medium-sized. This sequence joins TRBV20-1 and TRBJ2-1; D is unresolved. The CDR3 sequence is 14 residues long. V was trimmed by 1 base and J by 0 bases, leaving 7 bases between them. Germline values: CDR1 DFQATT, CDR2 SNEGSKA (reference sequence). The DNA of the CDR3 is TGCAGTGCTAGAGGGCGGTACTCCTACAATGAGCAGTTCTTC. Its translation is CSARGRYSYNEQFF.

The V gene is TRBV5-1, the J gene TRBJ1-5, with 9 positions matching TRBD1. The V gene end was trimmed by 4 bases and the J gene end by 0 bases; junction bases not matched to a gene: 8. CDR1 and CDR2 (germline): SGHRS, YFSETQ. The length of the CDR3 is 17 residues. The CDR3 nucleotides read TGCGCCAGCAGCCCGGGACAGGGAGGCGGTAGCAATCAGCCCCAGCATTTT. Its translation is CASSPGQGGGSNQPQHF.

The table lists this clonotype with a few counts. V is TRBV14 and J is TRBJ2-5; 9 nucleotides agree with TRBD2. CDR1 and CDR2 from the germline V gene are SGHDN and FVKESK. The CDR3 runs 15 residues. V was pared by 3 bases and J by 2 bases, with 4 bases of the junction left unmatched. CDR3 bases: TGTGCCAGCAGCCAGTTAAGCGGGGGGCAAGAGACCCAGTACTTC. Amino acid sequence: CASSQLSGGQETQYF.

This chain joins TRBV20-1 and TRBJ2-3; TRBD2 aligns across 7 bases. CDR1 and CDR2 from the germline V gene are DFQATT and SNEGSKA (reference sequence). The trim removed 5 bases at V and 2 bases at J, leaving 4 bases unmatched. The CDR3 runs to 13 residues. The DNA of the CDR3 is TGCAGTGCTCTAGCGGCCTACACAGATACGCAGTATTTT. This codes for CSALAAYTDTQYF.

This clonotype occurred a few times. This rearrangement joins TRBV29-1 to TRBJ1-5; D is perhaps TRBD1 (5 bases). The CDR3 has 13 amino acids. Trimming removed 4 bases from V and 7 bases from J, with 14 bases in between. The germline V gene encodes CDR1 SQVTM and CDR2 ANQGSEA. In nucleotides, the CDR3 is TGCAGCGTTGGGGGGACGGAGAGGCAGCCCCAGCATTTT. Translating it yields CSVGGTERQPQHF.

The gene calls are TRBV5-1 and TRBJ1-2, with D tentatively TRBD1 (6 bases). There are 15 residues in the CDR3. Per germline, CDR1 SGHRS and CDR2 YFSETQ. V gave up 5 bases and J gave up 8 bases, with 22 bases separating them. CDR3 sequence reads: CASSPISTGYEGYTF. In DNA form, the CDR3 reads TGCGCCAGCAGTCCAATATCCACAGGGTATGAGGGCTACACCTTC.

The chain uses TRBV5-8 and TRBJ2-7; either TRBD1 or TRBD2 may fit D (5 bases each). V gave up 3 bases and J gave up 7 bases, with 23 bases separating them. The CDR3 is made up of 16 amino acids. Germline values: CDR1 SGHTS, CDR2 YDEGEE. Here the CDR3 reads CASSSGTTAGSGEQYF. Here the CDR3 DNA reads TGTGCCAGCAGCTCGGGGACGACAGCAGGCTCGGGGGAGCAGTACTTC.

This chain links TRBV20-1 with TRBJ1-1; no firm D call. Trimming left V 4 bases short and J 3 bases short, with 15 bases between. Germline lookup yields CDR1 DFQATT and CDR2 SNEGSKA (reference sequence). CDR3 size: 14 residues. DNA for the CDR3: TGCAGTGCTAAAGAAGGCGGCCCCCACACTGAAGCTTTCTTT. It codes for CSAKEGGPHTEAFF.

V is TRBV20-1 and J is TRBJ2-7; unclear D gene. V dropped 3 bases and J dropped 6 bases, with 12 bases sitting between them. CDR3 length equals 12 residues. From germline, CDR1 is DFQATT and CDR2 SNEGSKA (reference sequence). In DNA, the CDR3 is TGCAGTGCTAGGGTCTCAGTAGGCGAGCAGTACTTC. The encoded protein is CSARVSVGEQYF.